This T cell receptor (beta chain) was recorded in a study of beta chain features in type 1 diabetes. Background on the study: Under 140,000,000 sorted cells were examined across all samples. Study results and caveats: In every one of the four CD4+ subsets, TCRB CDR3s were moderately but significantly shorter in Type 1 diabetes patients. Compared with healthy donors, patients appeared to share more similar naive, central memory and regulatory TCRB repertoires.

V gave up 7 bases and J gave up 6 bases, with 12 bases separating them. The germline V gene has CDR1 LGHNA and CDR2 YSLEER. CDR3 size: 12 residues. The isolated RNA, all of it, was reverse transcribed, so expressed TCRB transcripts were what got sequenced. Produced via immunoSEQ multiplex PCR; TCRdb's table is partial and in-frame only. The top ten hold over 0.6% of the sample, which has 100,000 to 150,000 clones, around 9% seen once. This clone has only a few counts. The antigen is unknown. The rearrangement joins TRBV4-3 to TRBJ1-2, with no clear D. This clonotype was sampled from a man aged 25-40 years with type 1 diabetes. The material sequenced was central memory CD4+ T cells from blood. CDR3 sequence: CASKVGRDGYTF. The CDR3 DNA reads TGCGCCAGCAAGGTAGGGAGGGATGGCTACACCTTC.